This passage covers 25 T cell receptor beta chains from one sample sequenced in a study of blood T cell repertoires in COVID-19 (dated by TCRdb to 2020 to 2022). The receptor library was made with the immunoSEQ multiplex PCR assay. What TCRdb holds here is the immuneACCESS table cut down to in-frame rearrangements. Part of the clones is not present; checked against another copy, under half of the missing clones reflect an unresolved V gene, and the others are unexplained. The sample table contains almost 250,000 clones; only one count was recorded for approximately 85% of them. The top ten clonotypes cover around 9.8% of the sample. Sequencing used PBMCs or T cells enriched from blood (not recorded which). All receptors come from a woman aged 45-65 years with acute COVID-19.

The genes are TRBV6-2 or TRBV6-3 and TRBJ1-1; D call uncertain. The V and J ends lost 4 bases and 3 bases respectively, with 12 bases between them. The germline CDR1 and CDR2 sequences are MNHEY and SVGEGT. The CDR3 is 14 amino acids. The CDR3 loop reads CASSFRRGDTEAFF. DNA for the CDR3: TGTGCCAGCAGTTTTCGTCGGGGAGACACTGAAGCTTTCTTT.

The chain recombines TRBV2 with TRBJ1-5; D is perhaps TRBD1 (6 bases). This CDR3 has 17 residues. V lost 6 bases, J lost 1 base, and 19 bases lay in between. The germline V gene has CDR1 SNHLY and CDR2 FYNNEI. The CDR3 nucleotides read TGTGCCAGCAGACGCCTAACCGGGACACGCAGCAATCAGCCCCAGCATTTT. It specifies CASRRLTGTRSNQPQHF. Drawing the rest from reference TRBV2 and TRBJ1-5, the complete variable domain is EPEVTQTPSHQVTQMGQEVILRCVPISNHLYFYWYRQILGQKVEFLVSFYNNEISEKSEIFDDQFSVERPDGSNFTLKIRSTKLEDSAMYFCASRRLTGTRSNQPQHFGDGTRLSIL.

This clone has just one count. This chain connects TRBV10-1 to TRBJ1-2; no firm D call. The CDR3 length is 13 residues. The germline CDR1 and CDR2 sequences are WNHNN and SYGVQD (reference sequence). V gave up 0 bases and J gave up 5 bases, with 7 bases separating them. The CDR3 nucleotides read TGCGCCAGCAGTGAGTCGGCAGTTTATGGCTACACCTTC. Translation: CASSESAVYGYTF.

CDR3 sequence reads: CASSQQAISGNTIYF. CDR3 in DNA: TGTGCCAGCAGCCAGCAAGCGATCTCTGGAAACACCATATATTTT. The chain recombines TRBV7-2 with TRBJ1-3; D uncertain. Trimming removed 5 bases at V and 0 bases at J, with 11 bases between. The length of the CDR3 is 15 residues. CDR1 and CDR2 from the germline V gene are SGHTA and FQGNSA. The variable domain in full, completed from reference TRBV7-2 and TRBJ1-3, reads GAGVSQSPSNKVTEKGKDVELRCDPISGHTALYWYRQSLGQGLEFLIYFQGNSAPDKSGLPSDRFSAERTGGSVSTLTIQRTQQEDSAVYLCASSQQAISGNTIYFGEGSWLTVV.

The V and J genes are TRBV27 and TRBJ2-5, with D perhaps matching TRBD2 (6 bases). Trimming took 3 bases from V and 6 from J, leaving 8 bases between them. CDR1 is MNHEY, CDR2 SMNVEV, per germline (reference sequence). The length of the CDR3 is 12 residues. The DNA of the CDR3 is TGTGCCAGCAGTTTTAGCGGAAAGACCCAGTACTTC. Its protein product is CASSFSGKTQYF.

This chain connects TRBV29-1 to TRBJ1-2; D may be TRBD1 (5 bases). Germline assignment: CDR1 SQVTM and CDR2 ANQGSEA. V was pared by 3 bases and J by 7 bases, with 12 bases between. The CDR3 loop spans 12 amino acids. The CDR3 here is CSVETAGLGYTF. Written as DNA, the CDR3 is TGCAGCGTTGAGACGGCGGGGCTTGGCTACACCTTC.

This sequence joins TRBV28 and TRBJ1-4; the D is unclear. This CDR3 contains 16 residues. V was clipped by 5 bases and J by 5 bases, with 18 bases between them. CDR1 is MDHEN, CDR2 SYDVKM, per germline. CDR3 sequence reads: CASSTPGGRINEKLFF. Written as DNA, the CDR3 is TGTGCCAGCAGTACGCCCGGAGGACGGATAAATGAAAAACTGTTTTTT.

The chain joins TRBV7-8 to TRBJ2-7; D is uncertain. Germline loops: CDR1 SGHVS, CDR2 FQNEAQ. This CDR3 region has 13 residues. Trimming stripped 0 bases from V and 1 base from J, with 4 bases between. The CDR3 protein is CASSLALSYEQYF. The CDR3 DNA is TGTGCCAGCAGCTTAGCCCTTTCCTACGAGCAGTACTTC.

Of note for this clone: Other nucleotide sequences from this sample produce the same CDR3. The CDR3 sequence is CASSLARGGTEAFF. DNA for the CDR3: TGCGCCAGCAGCTTGGCCAGGGGTGGCACTGAAGCTTTCTTT. The rearrangement joins TRBV5-1 to TRBJ1-1; maybe TRBD1 (6 bases). CDR3 length: 14 residues. The germline V gene encodes CDR1 SGHRS and CDR2 YFSETQ. V shed 0 bases and J shed 4 bases, with 10 bases lying between them.

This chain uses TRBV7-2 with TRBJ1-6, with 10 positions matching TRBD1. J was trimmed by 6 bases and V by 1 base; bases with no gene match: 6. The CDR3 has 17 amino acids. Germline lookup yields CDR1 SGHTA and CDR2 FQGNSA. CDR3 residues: CASSLGQGARVNSPLHF. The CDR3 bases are TGTGCCAGCAGCTTAGGACAGGGGGCACGGGTTAATTCACCCCTCCACTTT.

The CDR3 sequence: CASSFSGQAGYSGNTIYF. CDR3 DNA sequence: TGTGCCAGCAGCTTTTCAGGCCAGGCCGGTTATTCTGGAAACACCATATATTTT. The chain combines TRBV7-8 with TRBJ1-3; no firm D call. The germline CDR1 and CDR2 sequences are SGHVS and FQNEAQ. The CDR3 has 18 residues. V was cut by 3 bases and J by 1 base, with 19 bases left in between.

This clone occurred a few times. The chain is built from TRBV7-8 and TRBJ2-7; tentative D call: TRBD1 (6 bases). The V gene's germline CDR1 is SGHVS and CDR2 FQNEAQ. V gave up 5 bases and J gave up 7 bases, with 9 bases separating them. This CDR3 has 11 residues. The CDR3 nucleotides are TGTGCCAGCAGCCTCGGACAGGAGCAGTACTTC. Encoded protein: CASSLGQEQYF.

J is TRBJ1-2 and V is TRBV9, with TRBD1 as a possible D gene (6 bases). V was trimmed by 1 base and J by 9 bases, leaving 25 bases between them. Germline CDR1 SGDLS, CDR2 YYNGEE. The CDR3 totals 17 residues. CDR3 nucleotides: TGTGCCAGCAGCGTACACTCGAAACAGGGTATGTTTGAGAGCTACACCTTC. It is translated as CASSVHSKQGMFESYTF.

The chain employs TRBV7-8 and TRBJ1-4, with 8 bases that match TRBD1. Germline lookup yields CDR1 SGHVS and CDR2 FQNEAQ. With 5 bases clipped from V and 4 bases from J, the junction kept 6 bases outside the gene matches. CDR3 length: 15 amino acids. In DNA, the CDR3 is TGTGCCAGCAGCATCCGGACAGGGAATAATGAAAAACTGTTTTTT. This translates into CASSIRTGNNEKLFF.

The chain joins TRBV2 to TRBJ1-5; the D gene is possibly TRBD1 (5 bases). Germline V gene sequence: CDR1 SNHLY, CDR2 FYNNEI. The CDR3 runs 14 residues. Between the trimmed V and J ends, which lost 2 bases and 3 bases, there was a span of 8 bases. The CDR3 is CASSEQGLNQPQHF. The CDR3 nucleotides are TGTGCCAGCAGTGAACAGGGACTCAATCAGCCCCAGCATTTT.

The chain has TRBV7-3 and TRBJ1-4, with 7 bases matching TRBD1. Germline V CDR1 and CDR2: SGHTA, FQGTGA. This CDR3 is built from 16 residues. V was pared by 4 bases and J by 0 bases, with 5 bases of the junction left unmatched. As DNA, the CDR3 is TGTGCCAGCAGCTCCACAGGGGTCCCAACTAATGAAAAACTGTTTTTT. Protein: CASSSTGVPTNEKLFF. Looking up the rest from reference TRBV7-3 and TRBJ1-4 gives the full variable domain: GAGVSQTPSNKVTEKGKYVELRCDPISGHTALYWYRQSLGQGPEFLIYFQGTGAADDSGLPNDRFFAVRPEGSVSTLKIQRTERGDSAVYLCASSSTGVPTNEKLFFGSGTQLSVL.

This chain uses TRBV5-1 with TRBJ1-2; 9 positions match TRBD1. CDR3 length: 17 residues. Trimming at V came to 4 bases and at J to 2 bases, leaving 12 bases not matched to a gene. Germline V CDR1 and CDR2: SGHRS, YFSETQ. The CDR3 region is CASSPYPDRGGNYGYTF. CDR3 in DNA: TGCGCCAGCAGCCCCTACCCGGACAGGGGAGGGAACTATGGCTACACCTTC.

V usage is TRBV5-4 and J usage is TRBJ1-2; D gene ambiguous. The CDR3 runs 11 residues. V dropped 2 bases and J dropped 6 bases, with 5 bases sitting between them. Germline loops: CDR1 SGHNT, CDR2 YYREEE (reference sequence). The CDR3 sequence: CASSFLHGYTF. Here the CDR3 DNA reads TGTGCCAGCAGCTTCCTCCATGGCTACACCTTC.

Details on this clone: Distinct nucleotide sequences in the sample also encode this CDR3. The CDR3 sequence: CAWSVRGNTEAFF. The CDR3 nucleotides are TGTGCCTGGAGTGTAAGGGGGAACACTGAAGCTTTCTTT. The chain links TRBV30 to TRBJ1-1; D possibly corresponds to TRBD1 (5 bases). Trimming removed 0 bases at V and 1 base at J, with 6 bases between. The CDR3 sequence is 13 residues long. Germline assignment: CDR1 GTSNPN and CDR2 SVGIG (reference sequence).

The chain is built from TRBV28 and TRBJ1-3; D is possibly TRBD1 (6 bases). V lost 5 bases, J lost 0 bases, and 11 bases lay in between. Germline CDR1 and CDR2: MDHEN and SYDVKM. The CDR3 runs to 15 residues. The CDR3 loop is CASSGQGNSGNTIYF. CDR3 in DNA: TGTGCCAGCAGTGGTCAGGGGAACTCTGGAAACACCATATATTTT.

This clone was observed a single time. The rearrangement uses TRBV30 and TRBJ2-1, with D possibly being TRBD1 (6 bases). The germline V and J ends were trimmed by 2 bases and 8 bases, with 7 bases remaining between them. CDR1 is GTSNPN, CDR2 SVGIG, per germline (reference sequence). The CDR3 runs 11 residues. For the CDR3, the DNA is TGTGCCTGGAGTCCAGGGGATGAGCAGTTCTTC. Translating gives CAWSPGDEQFF.

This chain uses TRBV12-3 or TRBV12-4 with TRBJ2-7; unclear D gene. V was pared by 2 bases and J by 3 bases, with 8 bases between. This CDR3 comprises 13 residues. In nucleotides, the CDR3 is TGTGCCAGCAGTTTAATCGGTCGCTACGAGCAGTACTTC. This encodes CASSLIGRYEQYF.

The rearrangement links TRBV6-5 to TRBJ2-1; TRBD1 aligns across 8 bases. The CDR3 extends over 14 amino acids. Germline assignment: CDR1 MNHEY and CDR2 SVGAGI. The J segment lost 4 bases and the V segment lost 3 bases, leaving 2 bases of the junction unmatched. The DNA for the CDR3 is TGTGCCAGCAGTTATCAGGGGGCGTACAATGAGCAGTTCTTC. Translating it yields CASSYQGAYNEQFF.

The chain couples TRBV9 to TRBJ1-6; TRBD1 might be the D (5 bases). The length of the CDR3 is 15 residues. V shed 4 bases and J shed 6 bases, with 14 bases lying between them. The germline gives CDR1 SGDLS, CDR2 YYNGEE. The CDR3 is CASSPAGTGNSPLHF. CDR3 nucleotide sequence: TGTGCCAGCAGCCCAGCGGGTACAGGTAATTCACCCCTCCACTTT. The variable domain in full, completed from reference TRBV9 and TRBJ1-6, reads DSGVTQTPKHLITATGQRVTLRCSPRSGDLSVYWYQQSLDQGLQFLIQYYNGEERAKGNILERFSAQQFPDLHSELNLSSLELGDSALYFCASSPAGTGNSPLHFGNGTRLTVT.

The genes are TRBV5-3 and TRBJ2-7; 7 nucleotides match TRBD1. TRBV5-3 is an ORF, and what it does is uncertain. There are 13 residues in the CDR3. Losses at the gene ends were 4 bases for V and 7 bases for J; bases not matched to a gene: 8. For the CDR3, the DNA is TGTGCCAGAAGCGTGGACGGACAGGTTGAGCAGTACTTC. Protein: CARSVDGQVEQYF.